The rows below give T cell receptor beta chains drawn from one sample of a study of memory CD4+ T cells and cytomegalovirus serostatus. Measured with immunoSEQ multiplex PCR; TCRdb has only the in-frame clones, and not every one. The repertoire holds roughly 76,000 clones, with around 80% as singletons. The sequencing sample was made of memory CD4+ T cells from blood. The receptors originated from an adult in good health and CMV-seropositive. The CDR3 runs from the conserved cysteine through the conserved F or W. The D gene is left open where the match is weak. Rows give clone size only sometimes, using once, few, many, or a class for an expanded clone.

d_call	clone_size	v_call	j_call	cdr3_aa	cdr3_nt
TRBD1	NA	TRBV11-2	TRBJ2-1	CASRPNRGQYNEQFF	TGTGCCAGCAGACCCAACAGGGGGCAGTACAATGAGCAGTTCTTC
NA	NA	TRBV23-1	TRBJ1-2	CASSQPHNPGSDYGYTF	TGCGCCAGCAGTCAACCCCACAATCCGGGGAGCGACTATGGCTACACCTTC
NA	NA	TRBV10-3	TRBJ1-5	CAISALGESNQPQHF	TGTGCCATCAGTGCCCTAGGAGAGAGCAATCAGCCCCAGCATTTT
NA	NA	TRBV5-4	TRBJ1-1	CASSTGTLYTEAFF	TGTGCCAGCAGCACCGGGACACTCTACACTGAAGCTTTCTTT
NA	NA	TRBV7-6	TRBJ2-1	CASSLSSGYNEQFF	TGTGCCAGCAGCTTGTCCTCTGGCTACAATGAGCAGTTCTTC
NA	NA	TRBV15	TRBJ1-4	CATGRGGGGEKLFF	TGTGCCACCGGACGAGGGGGGGGCGGTGAAAAACTGTTTTTT
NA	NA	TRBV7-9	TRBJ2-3	CASSLGDGLQYF	TGTGCCAGCAGCTTAGGTGACGGACTTCAGTATTTT
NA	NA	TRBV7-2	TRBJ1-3	CASSLALLSSGNTIYF	TGTGCCAGCAGCTTAGCGCTACTCAGCTCTGGAAACACCATATATTTT
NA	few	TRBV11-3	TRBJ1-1	CASTPEGRGTEAFF	TGTGCCAGCACCCCTGAAGGAAGGGGGACTGAAGCTTTCTTT
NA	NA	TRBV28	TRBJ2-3	CASSLVQGTDTQYF	TGTGCCAGCAGTTTGGTCCAGGGGACAGATACGCAGTATTTT
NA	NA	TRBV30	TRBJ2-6	CAWAVGSGANVLTF	TGTGCCTGGGCCGTGGGGTCTGGGGCCAACGTCCTGACTTTC
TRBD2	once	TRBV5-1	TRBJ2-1	CASSATSGSSYEQFF	TGCGCCAGCAGCGCGACTAGCGGGAGTAGCTATGAGCAGTTCTTC
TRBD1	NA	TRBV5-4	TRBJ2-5	CASSRSTGSPPETQYF	TGTGCCAGCAGCCGATCGACAGGGAGTCCTCCAGAGACCCAGTACTTC
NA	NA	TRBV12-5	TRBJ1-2	CASGLVNYGYTF	TGTGCTAGTGGTTTGGTAAACTATGGCTACACCTTC
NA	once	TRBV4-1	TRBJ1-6	CASSQLASYNSPLHF	TGCGCCAGCAGCCAACTAGCCTCCTATAATTCACCCCTCCACTTT
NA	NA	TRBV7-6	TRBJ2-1	CASSSNLGPYNEQFF	TGTGCCAGCAGCTCAAACCTAGGCCCCTACAATGAGCAGTTCTTC
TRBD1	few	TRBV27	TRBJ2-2	CASSLGPGQGSGELFF	TGTGCCAGCAGTTTAGGGCCGGGACAGGGGTCCGGGGAGCTGTTTTTT
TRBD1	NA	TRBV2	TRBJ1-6	CAKGGLSSYNSPLHF	TGTGCCAAAGGGGGCTTAAGCTCCTATAATTCACCCCTCCACTTT
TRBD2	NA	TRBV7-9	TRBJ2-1	CASSLAGGRTSGSNEQFF	TGTGCCAGCAGCTTAGCGGGTGGTAGGACTAGCGGGAGCAATGAGCAGTTCTTC
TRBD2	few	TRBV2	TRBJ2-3	CATPDSGGSTDTQYF	TGTGCCACCCCTGATAGCGGGGGGAGCACAGATACGCAGTATTTT
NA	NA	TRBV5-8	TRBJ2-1	CASRWGSSYNEQFF	TGTGCCAGCAGGTGGGGGAGCTCCTACAATGAGCAGTTCTTC
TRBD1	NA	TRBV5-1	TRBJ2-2	CASSPGQDTGELFF	TGCGCCAGCAGCCCGGGACAGGATACCGGGGAGCTGTTTTTT
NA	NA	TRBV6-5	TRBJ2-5	CASGRGVGQETQYF	TGTGCCAGCGGGAGGGGGGTGGGCCAAGAGACCCAGTACTTC
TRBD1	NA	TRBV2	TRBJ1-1	CASSEWDRSNTEAFF	TGTGCCAGCAGTGAATGGGACAGGTCGAACACTGAAGCTTTCTTT
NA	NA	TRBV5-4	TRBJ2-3	CASSLEKRRGETFRNTQYF	TGTGCCAGCAGCTTGGAAAAGCGGCGGGGCGAAACTTTTAGGAATACGCAGTATTTT
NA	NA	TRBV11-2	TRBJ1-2	CASSPDGANYGYTF	TGTGCCAGCAGCCCAGACGGAGCTAACTATGGCTACACCTTC
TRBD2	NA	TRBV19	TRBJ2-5	CASSIGGLVPTQYF	TGTGCCAGTAGTATAGGAGGACTAGTGCCGACCCAGTACTTC
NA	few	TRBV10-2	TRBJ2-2	CARIGRARGTGELFF	TGCGCCAGAATTGGTCGGGCGCGGGGCACCGGGGAGCTGTTTTTT
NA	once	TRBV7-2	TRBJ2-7	CASSLEAGRYEQYF	TGTGCCAGCAGCTTAGAAGCAGGGAGGTACGAGCAGTACTTC
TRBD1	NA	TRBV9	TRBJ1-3	CASSRQGLTGNTIYF	TGTGCCAGCTCCAGACAGGGCCTAACTGGAAACACCATATATTTT
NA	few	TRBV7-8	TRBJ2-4	CASSQVSVGKNIQYF	TGTGCCAGCAGCCAAGTCAGCGTCGGCAAAAACATTCAGTACTTC
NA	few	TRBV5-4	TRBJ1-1	CASSRVGTEAFF	TGTGCCAGCAGCAGGGTCGGAACTGAAGCTTTCTTT
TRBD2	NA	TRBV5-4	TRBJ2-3	CASSFGLAGSRTDTQYF	TGTGCCAGCAGCTTCGGACTAGCGGGGAGTCGCACAGATACGCAGTATTTT
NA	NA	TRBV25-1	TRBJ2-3	CASSEFRWGSGDTQYF	TGTGCCAGCAGTGAATTTCGGTGGGGGAGTGGAGATACGCAGTATTTT
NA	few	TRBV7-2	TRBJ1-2	CASSLRGNYGYTF	TGTGCCAGCAGCTTACGGGGGAACTATGGCTACACCTTC
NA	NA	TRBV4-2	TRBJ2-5	CASSQGDITQETQYF	TGTGCCAGCAGCCAAGGGGACATCACCCAAGAGACCCAGTACTTC
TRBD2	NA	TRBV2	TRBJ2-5	CAGGTSGEQETQYF	TGTGCCGGGGGGACTAGCGGGGAACAAGAGACCCAGTACTTC
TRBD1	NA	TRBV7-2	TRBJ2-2	CASNDRGPGTGELFF	TGTGCCAGCAACGACAGGGGGCCAGGCACCGGGGAGCTGTTTTTT
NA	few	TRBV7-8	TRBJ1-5	CASIPGADSNQPQHF	TGTGCCAGCATTCCCGGGGCCGACAGCAATCAGCCCCAGCATTTT
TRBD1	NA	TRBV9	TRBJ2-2	CASRTGAGAGELFF	TGTGCCAGCAGGACAGGGGCAGGGGCCGGGGAGCTGTTTTTT
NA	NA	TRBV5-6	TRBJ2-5	CASSLGQWETQYF	TGTGCCAGCAGCTTAGGACAATGGGAGACCCAGTACTTC
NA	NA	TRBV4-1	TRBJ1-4	CASSQTRAPNEKLFF	TGCGCCAGCAGCCAAACCCGGGCCCCTAATGAAAAACTGTTTTTT
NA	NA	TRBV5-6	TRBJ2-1	CASSLGPSSYNEQFF	TGTGCCAGCAGCTTGGGCCCGAGCTCCTACAATGAGCAGTTCTTC
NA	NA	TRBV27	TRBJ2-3	CASRRADTQYF	TGTGCCAGCCGTCGTGCAGATACGCAGTATTTT
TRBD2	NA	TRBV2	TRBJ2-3	CASKREADTQYF	TGTGCCAGCAAGCGGGAGGCAGATACGCAGTATTTT
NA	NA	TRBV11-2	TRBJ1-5	CASSLDLRQPQHF	TGTGCCAGCAGCTTAGATTTGAGACAGCCCCAGCATTTT
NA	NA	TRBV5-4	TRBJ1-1	CASSLKGRMNTEAFF	TGTGCCAGCAGCTTGAAAGGCAGAATGAACACTGAAGCTTTCTTT
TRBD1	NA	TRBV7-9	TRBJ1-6	CASSLGAGQGNSPLHF	TGTGCCAGCAGCTTAGGTGCGGGACAGGGAAATTCACCCCTCCACTTT
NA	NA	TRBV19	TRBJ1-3	CATESGNTIYF	TGTGCCACCGAGTCAGGAAACACCATATATTTT
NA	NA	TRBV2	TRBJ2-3	CASTERRPTDTQYF	TGTGCCAGCACCGAACGGAGGCCCACAGATACGCAGTATTTT
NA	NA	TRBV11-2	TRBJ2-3	CASSFLGSTDTQYF	TGTGCCAGCAGCTTCTTAGGGAGCACAGATACGCAGTATTTT
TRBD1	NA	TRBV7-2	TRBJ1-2	CASSLAPGQNYGYTF	TGTGCCAGCAGCTTAGCTCCGGGACAGAACTATGGCTACACCTTC
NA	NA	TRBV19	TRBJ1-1	CASTRQGEAFF	TGTGCCAGCACTAGGCAGGGTGAAGCTTTCTTT
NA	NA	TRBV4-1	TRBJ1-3	CASSQDLSGNTIYF	TGCGCCAGCAGCCAAGACCTCTCTGGAAACACCATATATTTT
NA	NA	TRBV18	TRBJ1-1	CASAPDRNTEAFF	TGTGCCAGTGCGCCGGACAGGAACACTGAAGCTTTCTTT
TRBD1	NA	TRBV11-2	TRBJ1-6	CASSSGQPSPLHF	TGTGCCAGCAGCTCGGGACAGCCTTCACCCCTCCACTTT
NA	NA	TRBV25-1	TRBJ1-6	CASVDSSYNSPLHF	TGTGCCAGCGTCGATAGCTCCTATAATTCACCCCTCCACTTT
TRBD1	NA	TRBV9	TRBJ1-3	CASSVLGTVGNTIYF	TGTGCCAGCAGCGTCTTGGGGACAGTCGGAAACACCATATATTTT
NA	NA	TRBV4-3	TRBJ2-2	CASSRQVTGELFF	TGCGCCAGCAGTAGGCAGGTCACCGGGGAGCTGTTTTTT